The clone carrying this T cell receptor beta chain was seen a few times. Antigen specificity is unknown. CDR3 size: 14 residues. Trimming cost V 6 bases and J 2 bases; bases outside gene matches: 5. Germline V gene data show CDR1 as KGHSH and CDR2 as LQKENI. The data were taken from a study of neurological immune-mediated disorders. Study-level points and caveats: HTLV-1-associated myelopathy displayed the greatest TCR clonal expansion, and multiple sclerosis exhibited the smallest, lower than that of healthy controls. When the repertoires were grouped phylogenetically, those of 18 of the 34 multiple sclerosis patients came together in a single cluster of related CDR3 sequences, which points to a possible repertoire-level signature.

The team produced cDNA through 5'RACE using 10-nucleotide random UMIs. From 15-18 subjects, over 160 million TCR-beta sequences were obtained in each sequencing run. MiXCR, applied by TCRdb to the 5' RACE reads, yields one record per CDR3 protein. In the table there are roughly 25,000 distinct CDR3 sequences, 2% to 2.5% of which are singletons. The sequence was obtained from a woman aged 45-59 years with multiple sclerosis. Sequencing used PBMCs. This sequence joins TRBV18 and TRBJ2-5; the match to TRBD1 covers 8 bases. The CDR3 loop reads CASSSNRGQETQYF. In DNA, the CDR3 is TGTGCCAGCTCGTCAAACAGGGGGCAAGAGACCCAGTACTTC.